This is a list of T cell receptor beta chains from one sample in a study of post-analysis software for immune sequencing data. TCRdb analysed the PCR reads with MiXCR anew, one entry per CDR3 protein. The data show around 440,000 distinct CDR3 sequences, roughly 45% seen once. Sequenced material: blood. The receptors derive from a girl between 5 and 17 years old with multiple sclerosis. Both conserved end residues are part of each CDR3. The order of the fields is J gene, D gene, clone size, V gene, CDR3 DNA, CDR3 protein. D genes are given only for firm matches. Expanded clones get a size class; other rows say once, few or many, or leave the size out.

TRBJ2-3,TRBD1,once,TRBV4-2,TGTGCCAGCAGCTTCAGTCGGACAGGGGGCTCAGATACGCAGTATTTT,CASSFSRTGGSDTQYF
TRBJ1-2,.,.,TRBV7-9,TGTGCCAGCAGCGGAGTCGCGGCGGGAGCTAACTATGGCTACACCTTC,CASSGVAAGANYGYTF
TRBJ2-7,.,.,TRBV7-9,TGTGCCAGCAGCAAAACCGTAGGGACCCCCTACGAGCAGTACTTC,CASSKTVGTPYEQYF
TRBJ2-1,TRBD2,.,TRBV7-9,TGTGCCAGCAGCCCCGGAGGGACTACAGAGCAGTTCTTC,CASSPGGTTEQFF
TRBJ2-1,.,.,TRBV20-1,TGCAGTGCTAGAAGAGGCCCCTCCTACAATGAGCAGTTCTTC,CSARRGPSYNEQFF
TRBJ2-5,.,few,TRBV20-1,TGCAGTGCAAATCCCGAGGGGAAAGAGACCCAGTACTTC,CSANPEGKETQYF
TRBJ2-1,.,few,TRBV7-9,TGTGCCAGCAGCCGTGAAACAGGGAATTCCTACAATGAGCAGTTCTTC,CASSRETGNSYNEQFF
TRBJ2-1,.,few,TRBV7-8,TGTGCCAGCAGCTCCGAAAGATTAAGCGTCCATGAGCAGTTCTTC,CASSSERLSVHEQFF
TRBJ2-7,TRBD1,many,TRBV28,TGTGCCAGCAGCTCGGGACAGGGCTACGAGCAGTACTTC,CASSSGQGYEQYF
TRBJ1-5,.,few,TRBV12-3/TRBV12-4,TGTGCCAGCAGCTCACAGGAGACTAGCAATCAGCCCCAGCATTTT,CASSSQETSNQPQHF
TRBJ2-3,TRBD1,.,TRBV7-9,TGTGCCAGCAGCCCAACGACAGGGGAAGCAGATACGCAGTATTTT,CASSPTTGEADTQYF
TRBJ2-5,.,.,TRBV7-6,TGTGCCAGCAGCTTAGAGGTTAGCGGATACCAAGAGACCCAGTACTTC,CASSLEVSGYQETQYF
TRBJ2-3,TRBD2,.,TRBV20-1,TGCAGTGCCCCTCCTAGCGGGAGGATCACAGATACGCAGTATTTT,CSAPPSGRITDTQYF
TRBJ2-7,.,.,TRBV28,TGTGCCAGCAGGGGGATGGACAAATACTACGAGCAGTACTTC,CASRGMDKYYEQYF
TRBJ2-1,TRBD1,.,TRBV28,TGTGCCAGCAGGTTGGGACAGGACTTCAATGAGCAGTTCTTC,CASRLGQDFNEQFF
TRBJ2-7,.,.,TRBV12-3/TRBV12-4,TGTGCCAGCAGTATTGAGGGCCTCTACGAGCAGTACTTC,CASSIEGLYEQYF
TRBJ2-5,.,.,TRBV29-1,TGCAGCGTTGAAGAGGGCCCAGAGACCCAGTACTTC,CSVEEGPETQYF
TRBJ1-1,.,few,TRBV4-1,TGCGCCAGCAGCCAAGAGGAACGGCAGGTTCACACTGAAGCTTTCTTT,CASSQEERQVHTEAFF
TRBJ1-5,.,.,TRBV12-3/TRBV12-4,TGTGCCAGCAGTTCGACCACCGGGGGTCAGCCCCAGCATTTT,CASSSTTGGQPQHF
TRBJ2-7,TRBD2,.,TRBV28,TGTGCCAGCAGCTCCTGGGGGAGGGATAGATACGAGCAGTACTTC,CASSSWGRDRYEQYF
TRBJ2-7,.,.,TRBV3-1,TGTGCCAGCAGCCAACACTACGAGCAGTACTTC,CASSQHYEQYF
TRBJ2-4,.,once,TRBV7-9,TGTGCCAGCAGCCCCCAAAACATTCAGTACTTC,CASSPQNIQYF
TRBJ2-7,.,once,TRBV28,TGTGCCAGCAGTTTAGCCGGTCAGAACTACGAGCAGTACTTC,CASSLAGQNYEQYF
TRBJ2-5,.,.,TRBV7-2,TGTGCCAGCAGCCTGTCCTGGGTAGACCAAGAGACCCAGTACTTC,CASSLSWVDQETQYF
TRBJ2-5,.,many,TRBV12-3/TRBV12-4,TGTGCCAGCAGTTCCACCAGGGAGACCCAGTACTTC,CASSSTRETQYF
TRBJ2-7,TRBD1,.,TRBV10-2,TGCGCCAGCAGTGTTGGACAGGTCAGCGAGCAGTACTTC,CASSVGQVSEQYF
TRBJ2-3,TRBD2,.,TRBV7-6,TGTGCCAGCAGCTTAGTGACTAGCGAAACAGATACGCAGTATTTT,CASSLVTSETDTQYF
TRBJ1-4,.,.,TRBV7-2,TGTGCCAGCAGCTTATGGTCCCAAGTTAATGAAAAACTGTTTTTT,CASSLWSQVNEKLFF
TRBJ1-1,.,.,TRBV19,TGTGCCAGTAGTCAAAAAGGGCTGAACACTGAAGCTTTCTTT,CASSQKGLNTEAFF
TRBJ2-5,.,few,TRBV6-5,TGTGCCAGCAGTTACTCGAGACGGCAAGAGACCCAGTACTTC,CASSYSRRQETQYF
TRBJ2-5,TRBD2,few,TRBV6-5,TGTGCCAGCAGTGCGGGGGGCGCAGAGACCCAGTACTTC,CASSAGGAETQYF
TRBJ2-2,.,.,TRBV30,TGTGCCTGGAAGGGGGGGGTGAACACCGGGGAGCTGTTTTTT,CAWKGGVNTGELFF
TRBJ2-3,TRBD1,.,TRBV28,TGTGCCACCCGGTCGGGACAGGGGCACACAGATACGCAGTATTTT,CATRSGQGHTDTQYF
TRBJ2-7,.,.,TRBV11-1,TGTGCCAGCAGCCGAACGGACAGTGGGCCTTACGAGCAGTACTTC,CASSRTDSGPYEQYF
TRBJ2-1,.,.,TRBV4-1,TGCGCCAGCAGCCCCAGACGGGATGAGCAGTTCTTC,CASSPRRDEQFF
TRBJ2-7,.,.,TRBV20-1,TGCAGTGCTAGCAGGGGAGGCTCCTACGAGCAGTACTTC,CSASRGGSYEQYF
TRBJ2-1,.,few,TRBV9,TGTGCCAGCAGCGTAGGGGGCGGGTACAATGAGCAGTTCTTC,CASSVGGGYNEQFF
TRBJ2-7,.,.,TRBV6-1,TGTGCCAGCCGGACGGTATGGGGGCAATACGAGCAGTACTTC,CASRTVWGQYEQYF
TRBJ2-2,.,.,TRBV24-1,TGTGCCACCAGTGATGCTGCTAGCAACACCGGGGAGCTGTTTTTT,CATSDAASNTGELFF
TRBJ2-7,TRBD2,few,TRBV28,TGTGCCAGCAGTTCCTTCGATAGCGGGACCGCCTACGAGCAGTACTTC,CASSSFDSGTAYEQYF
TRBJ2-1,TRBD2,.,TRBV7-3,TGTGCCAGCAGCTTATCTAGCGGGGTCTACAATGAGCAGTTCTTC,CASSLSSGVYNEQFF
TRBJ2-3,.,.,TRBV9,TGTGCCAGCAGCGCCGAGGAGGTTAGGGGCTTGAGCACAGATACGCAGTATTTT,CASSAEEVRGLSTDTQYF
TRBJ1-2,.,.,TRBV20-1,TGCAGTGCTAGGCCTCCGGGACGGGCCAGAGGCTACACCTTC,CSARPPGRARGYTF
TRBJ1-5,.,few,TRBV20-1,TGCAGTGCCACACGGGGCGGAAGCAATCAGCCCCAGCATTTT,CSATRGGSNQPQHF
TRBJ2-1,.,few,TRBV29-1,TGCAGCGTTGGGAGCCAGGGACACTCCTACAATGAGCAGTTCTTC,CSVGSQGHSYNEQFF
TRBJ2-7,.,.,TRBV28,TGTGCCAGCAGTATAAGGGGACCGGTGAAATACGAGCAGTACTTC,CASSIRGPVKYEQYF
TRBJ2-7,TRBD2,.,TRBV7-6,TGTGCCAGCAGCTTAGGGGCCGGGGGGAGCTCCTACGAGCAGTACTTC,CASSLGAGGSSYEQYF
TRBJ1-2,.,few,TRBV29-1,TGCAGCGCCCGCCTGGATTCTAACTATGGCTACACCTTC,CSARLDSNYGYTF
TRBJ2-3,.,.,TRBV5-1,TGCGCCAGCAGCTTGGTTCCGGGAGCGGAAGATACGCAGTATTTT,CASSLVPGAEDTQYF
TRBJ1-2,TRBD1,few,TRBV10-3,TGTGCCATCAGAGCACAGGGGACCCTCTATGGCTACACCTTC,CAIRAQGTLYGYTF
TRBJ2-7,.,.,TRBV7-9,TGTGCCAGCAGCTTGCCGGGTTCCGGACACTACGAGCAGTACTTC,CASSLPGSGHYEQYF
TRBJ2-2,.,once,TRBV6-1,TGTGCCAGCAGTGAAATGGGGAGGACCGGGGAGCTGTTTTTT,CASSEMGRTGELFF
TRBJ1-5,.,.,TRBV28,TGTGCCAGCAGTGGGGCAGGGTCGGGCAATCAGCCCCAGCATTTT,CASSGAGSGNQPQHF
TRBJ2-7,.,few,TRBV24-1,TGTGCCACCAGTAGTAACACCGAGCAGTACTTC,CATSSNTEQYF
TRBJ1-1,.,.,TRBV5-1,TGCGCCAGCAGGATTGGGTCGGACACTGAAGCTTTCTTT,CASRIGSDTEAFF
TRBJ1-5,.,few,TRBV29-1,TGCAGCGATGTAGGACAGAATAGCAATCAGCCCCAGCATTTT,CSDVGQNSNQPQHF
TRBJ2-7,.,.,TRBV12-3/TRBV12-4,TGTGCCAGCAGTTTAAGGTCTGACAATGAGCAGTACTTC,CASSLRSDNEQYF
TRBJ2-2,.,.,TRBV5-5,TGTGCCAGCAGCTTATTGATGTCCGGGTCCGCCGGGGAGCTGTTTTTT,CASSLLMSGSAGELFF
TRBJ2-7,TRBD2,few,TRBV29-1,TGCAGCGTTGACGGCGGGAGTTCCTACGAGCAGTACTTC,CSVDGGSSYEQYF